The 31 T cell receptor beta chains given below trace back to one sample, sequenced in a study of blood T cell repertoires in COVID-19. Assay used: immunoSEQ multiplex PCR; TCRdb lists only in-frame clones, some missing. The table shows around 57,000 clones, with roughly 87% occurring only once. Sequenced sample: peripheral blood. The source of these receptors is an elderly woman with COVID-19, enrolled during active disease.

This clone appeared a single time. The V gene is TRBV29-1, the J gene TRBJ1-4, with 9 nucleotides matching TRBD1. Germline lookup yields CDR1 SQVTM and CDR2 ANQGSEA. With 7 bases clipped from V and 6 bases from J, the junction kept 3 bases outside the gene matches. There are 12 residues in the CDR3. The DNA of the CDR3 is TGCAGCGCGACAGGGGGTTATGAAAAACTGTTTTTT. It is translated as CSATGGYEKLFF.

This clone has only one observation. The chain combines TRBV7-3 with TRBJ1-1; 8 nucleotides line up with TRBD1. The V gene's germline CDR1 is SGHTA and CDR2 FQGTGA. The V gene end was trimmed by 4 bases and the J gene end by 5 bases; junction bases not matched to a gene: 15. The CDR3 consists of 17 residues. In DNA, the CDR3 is TGTGCCAGCAGCTCCAACCGCGGACGACAGGGGTGGACTGAAGCTTTCTTT. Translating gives CASSSNRGRQGWTEAFF.

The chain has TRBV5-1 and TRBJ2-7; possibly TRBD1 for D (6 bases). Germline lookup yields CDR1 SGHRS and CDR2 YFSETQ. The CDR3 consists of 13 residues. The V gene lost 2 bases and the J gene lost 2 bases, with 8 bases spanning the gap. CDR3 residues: CASSFGQTYEQYF. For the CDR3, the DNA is TGCGCCAGCAGCTTCGGACAGACCTACGAGCAGTACTTC.

CDR3 DNA sequence: TGTGCCAGCAGCTGGGCTTCTAACTCTCCAGCTTTCTTT. Its protein product is CASSWASNSPAFF. This chain uses TRBV7-3 with TRBJ1-1; D not certain. Trimming cost V 4 bases and J 10 bases, with 16 bases left between them. CDR3 length: 13 residues. Germline V gives CDR1 SGHTA, CDR2 FQGTGA.

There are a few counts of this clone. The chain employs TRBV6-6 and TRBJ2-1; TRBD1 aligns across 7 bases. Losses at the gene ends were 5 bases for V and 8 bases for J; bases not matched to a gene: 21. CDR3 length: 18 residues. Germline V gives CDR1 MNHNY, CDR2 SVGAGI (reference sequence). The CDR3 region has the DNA TGTGCCAGCAGTCAGATTATGACAGATAGGGGGCGTCAATATGAGCAGTTCTTC. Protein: CASSQIMTDRGRQYEQFF.

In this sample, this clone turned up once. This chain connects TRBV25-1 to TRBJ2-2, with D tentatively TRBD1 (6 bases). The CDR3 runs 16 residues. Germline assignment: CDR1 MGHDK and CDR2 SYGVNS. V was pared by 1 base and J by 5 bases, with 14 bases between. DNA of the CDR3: TGTGCCAGCAGTGAATTAGCAGGACAGATGACCGGGGAGCTGTTTTTT. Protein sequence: CASSELAGQMTGELFF.

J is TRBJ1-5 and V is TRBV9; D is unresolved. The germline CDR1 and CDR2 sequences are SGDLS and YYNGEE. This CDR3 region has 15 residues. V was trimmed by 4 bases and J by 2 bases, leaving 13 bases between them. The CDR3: CASSSGAVGNQPQHF. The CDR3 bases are TGTGCCAGCAGCTCCGGTGCGGTGGGCAATCAGCCCCAGCATTTT.

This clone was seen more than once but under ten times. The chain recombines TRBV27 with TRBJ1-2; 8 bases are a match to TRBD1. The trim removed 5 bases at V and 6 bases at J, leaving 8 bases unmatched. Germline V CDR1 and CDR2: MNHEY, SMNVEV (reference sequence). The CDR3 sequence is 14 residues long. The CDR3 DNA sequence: TGTGCCAGCAGTCCCATAGGACAGGGACATGGCTACACCTTC. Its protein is CASSPIGQGHGYTF.

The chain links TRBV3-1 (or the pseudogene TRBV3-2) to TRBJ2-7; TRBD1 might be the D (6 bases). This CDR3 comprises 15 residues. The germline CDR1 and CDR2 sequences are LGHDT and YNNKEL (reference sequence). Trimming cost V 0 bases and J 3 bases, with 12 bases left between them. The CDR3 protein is CASSQEYQGFYEQYF. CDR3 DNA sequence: TGTGCCAGCAGCCAAGAGTACCAGGGGTTCTACGAGCAGTACTTC.

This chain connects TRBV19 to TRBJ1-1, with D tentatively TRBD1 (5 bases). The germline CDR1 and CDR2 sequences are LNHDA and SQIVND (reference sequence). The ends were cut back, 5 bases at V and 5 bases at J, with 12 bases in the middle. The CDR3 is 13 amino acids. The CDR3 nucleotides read TGTGCCAGTAGTCCTTGGGGGGGGACTGAAGCTTTCTTT. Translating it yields CASSPWGGTEAFF.

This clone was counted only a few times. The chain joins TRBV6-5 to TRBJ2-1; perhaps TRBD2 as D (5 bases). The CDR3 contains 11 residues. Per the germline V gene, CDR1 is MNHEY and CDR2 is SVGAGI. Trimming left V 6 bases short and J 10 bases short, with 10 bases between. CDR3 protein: CASSRGPEQFF. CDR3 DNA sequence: TGTGCCAGCAGCCGGGGTCCGGAGCAGTTCTTC.

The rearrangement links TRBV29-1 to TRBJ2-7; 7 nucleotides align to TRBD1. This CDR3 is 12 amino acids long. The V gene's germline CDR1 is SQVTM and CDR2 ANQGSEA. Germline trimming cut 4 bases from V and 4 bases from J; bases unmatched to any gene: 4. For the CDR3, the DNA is TGCAGCGTTGTGGGACAGATGTACGAGCAGTACTTC. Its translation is CSVVGQMYEQYF.

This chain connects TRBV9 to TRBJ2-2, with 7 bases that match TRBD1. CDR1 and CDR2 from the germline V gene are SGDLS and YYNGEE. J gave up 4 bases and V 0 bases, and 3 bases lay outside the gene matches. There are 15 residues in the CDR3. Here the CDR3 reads CASSVEGATTGELFF. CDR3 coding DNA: TGTGCCAGCAGCGTAGAGGGGGCGACCACCGGGGAGCTGTTTTTT.

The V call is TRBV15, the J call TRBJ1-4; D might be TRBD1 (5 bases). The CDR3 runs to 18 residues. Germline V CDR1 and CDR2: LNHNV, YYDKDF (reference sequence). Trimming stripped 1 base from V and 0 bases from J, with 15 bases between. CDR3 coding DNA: TGTGCCACCAGCAGAGGGGGGGGTTCGGGCTCAACTAATGAAAAACTGTTTTTT. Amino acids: CATSRGGGSGSTNEKLFF.

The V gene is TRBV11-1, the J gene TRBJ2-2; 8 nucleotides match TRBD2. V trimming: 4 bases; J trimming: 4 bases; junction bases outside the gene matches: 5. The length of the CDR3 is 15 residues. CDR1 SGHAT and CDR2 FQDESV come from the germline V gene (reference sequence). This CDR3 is CASSSGGWSTGELFF. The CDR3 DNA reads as TGTGCCAGCAGCTCGGGGGGGTGGAGCACCGGGGAGCTGTTTTTT.

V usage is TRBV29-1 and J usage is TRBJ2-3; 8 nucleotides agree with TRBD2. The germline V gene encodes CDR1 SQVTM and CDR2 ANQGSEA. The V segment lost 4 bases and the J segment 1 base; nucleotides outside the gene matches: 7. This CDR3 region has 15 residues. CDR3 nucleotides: TGCAGCGTTGGAGGTGCGGGGGGCGGCACAGATACGCAGTATTTT. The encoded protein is CSVGGAGGGTDTQYF.

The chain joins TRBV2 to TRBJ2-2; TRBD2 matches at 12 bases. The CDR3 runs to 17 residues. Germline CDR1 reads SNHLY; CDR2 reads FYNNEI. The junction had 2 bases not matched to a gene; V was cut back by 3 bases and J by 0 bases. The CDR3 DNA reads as TGTGCCAGCAGTGAGACTAGCGGGGGCTCGAACACCGGGGAGCTGTTTTTT. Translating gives CASSETSGGSNTGELFF.

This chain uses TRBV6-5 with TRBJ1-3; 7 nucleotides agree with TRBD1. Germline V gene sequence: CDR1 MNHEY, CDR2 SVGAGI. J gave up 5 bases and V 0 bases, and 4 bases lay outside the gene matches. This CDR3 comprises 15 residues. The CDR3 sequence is CASSYSTGSRNTIYF. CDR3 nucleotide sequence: TGTGCCAGCAGTTACTCGACAGGGTCCCGAAACACCATATATTTT.

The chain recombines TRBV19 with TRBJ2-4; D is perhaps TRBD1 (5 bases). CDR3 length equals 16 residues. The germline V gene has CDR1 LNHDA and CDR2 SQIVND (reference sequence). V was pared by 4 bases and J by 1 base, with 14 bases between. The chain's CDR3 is CASSTTTVRAKNIQYF. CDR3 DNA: TGTGCCAGTAGTACGACGACAGTGAGGGCCAAAAACATTCAGTACTTC.

The CDR3 nucleotides are TGTGCCAGCAGTCATGGACAGGGTGCTGGCTACACCTTC. It encodes CASSHGQGAGYTF. The chain recombines TRBV12-3 or TRBV12-4 with TRBJ1-2, with TRBD1 identical over 8 bases. The CDR3 extends over 13 amino acids. J was trimmed by 7 bases and V by 5 bases; bases with no gene match: 6.

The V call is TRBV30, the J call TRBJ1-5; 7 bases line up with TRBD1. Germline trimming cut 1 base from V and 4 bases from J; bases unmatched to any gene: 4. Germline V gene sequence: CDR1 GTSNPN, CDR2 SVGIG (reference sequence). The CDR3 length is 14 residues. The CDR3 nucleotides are TGTGCCTGGAGTGGGACAGGCTTGAATCAGCCCCAGCATTTT. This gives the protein CAWSGTGLNQPQHF.

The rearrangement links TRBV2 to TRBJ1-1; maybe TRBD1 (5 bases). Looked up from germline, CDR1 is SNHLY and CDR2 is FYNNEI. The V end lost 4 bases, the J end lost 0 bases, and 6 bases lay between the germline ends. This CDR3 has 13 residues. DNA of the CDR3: TGTGCCAGCAGTGGGACATTGAACACTGAAGCTTTCTTT. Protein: CASSGTLNTEAFF.

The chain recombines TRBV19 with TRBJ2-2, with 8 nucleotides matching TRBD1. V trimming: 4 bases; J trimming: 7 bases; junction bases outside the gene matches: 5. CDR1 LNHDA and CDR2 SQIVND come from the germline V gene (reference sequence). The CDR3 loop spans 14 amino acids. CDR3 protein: CASSTQGAVGELFF. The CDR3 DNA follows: TGTGCCAGTAGTACCCAGGGGGCGGTCGGGGAGCTGTTTTTT.

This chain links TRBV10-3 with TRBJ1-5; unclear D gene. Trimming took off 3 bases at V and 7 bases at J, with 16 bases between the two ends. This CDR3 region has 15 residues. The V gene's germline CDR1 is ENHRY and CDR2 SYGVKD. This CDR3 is CAISDTSSSGQPQHF. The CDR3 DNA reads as TGTGCCATCAGTGACACATCCTCCAGCGGGCAGCCCCAGCATTTT.

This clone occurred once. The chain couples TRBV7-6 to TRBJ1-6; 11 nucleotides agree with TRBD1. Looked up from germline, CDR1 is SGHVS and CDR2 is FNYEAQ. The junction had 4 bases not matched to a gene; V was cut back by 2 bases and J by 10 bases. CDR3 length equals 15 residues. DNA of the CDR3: TGTGCCAGCAGCTTATTGGGACAGGGGGGATCACCCCTCCACTTT. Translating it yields CASSLLGQGGSPLHF.

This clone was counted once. In DNA, the CDR3 is TGTGCCACCAGTGCAGCGGATACGCAGTATTTT. As protein: CATSAADTQYF. The chain combines TRBV24-1 with TRBJ2-3; D is undetermined. The CDR3 is 11 amino acids. Germline CDR1 is KGHDR and CDR2 is SFDVKD. V gave up 5 bases and J gave up 6 bases, with 5 bases separating them.

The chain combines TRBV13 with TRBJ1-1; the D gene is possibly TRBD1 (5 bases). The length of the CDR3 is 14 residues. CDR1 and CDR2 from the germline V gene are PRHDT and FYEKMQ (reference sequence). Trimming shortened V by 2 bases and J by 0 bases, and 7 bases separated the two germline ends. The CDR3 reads CASSLTGVNTEAFF. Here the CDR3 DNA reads TGTGCCAGCAGCTTAACAGGCGTGAACACTGAAGCTTTCTTT.

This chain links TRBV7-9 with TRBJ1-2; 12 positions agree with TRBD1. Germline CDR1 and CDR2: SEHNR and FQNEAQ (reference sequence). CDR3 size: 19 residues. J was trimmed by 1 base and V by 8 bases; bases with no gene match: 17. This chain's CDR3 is CASSFVSGTGGDYNYGYTF. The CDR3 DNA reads TGTGCCAGCTCCTTCGTTTCGGGGACAGGGGGCGATTATAACTATGGCTACACCTTC.

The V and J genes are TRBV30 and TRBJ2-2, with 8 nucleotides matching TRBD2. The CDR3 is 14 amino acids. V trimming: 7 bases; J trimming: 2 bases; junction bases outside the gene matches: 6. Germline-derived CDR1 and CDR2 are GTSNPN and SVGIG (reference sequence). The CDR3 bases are TGTGCCTCCCCCGGGAGGGCCAACACCGGGGAGCTGTTTTTT. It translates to CASPGRANTGELFF.

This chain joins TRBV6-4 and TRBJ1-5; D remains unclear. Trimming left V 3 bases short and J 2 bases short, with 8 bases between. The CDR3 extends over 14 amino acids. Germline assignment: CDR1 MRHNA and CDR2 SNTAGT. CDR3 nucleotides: TGTGCCAGCAGTGAGAGACACGGCAATCAGCCCCAGCATTTT. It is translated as CASSERHGNQPQHF.

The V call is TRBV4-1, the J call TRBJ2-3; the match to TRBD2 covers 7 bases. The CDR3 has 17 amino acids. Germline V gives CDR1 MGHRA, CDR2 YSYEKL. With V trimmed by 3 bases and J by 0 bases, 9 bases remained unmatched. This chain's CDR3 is CASSQSGAGTSTDTQYF. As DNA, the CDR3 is TGCGCCAGCAGCCAGTCCGGAGCGGGGACTAGCACAGATACGCAGTATTTT.